The sequence of this TCR beta chain was determined in a study of T cells expressing NK-cell markers. Study as a whole: Sorted CD3+CD56+NKG2C+, CD3+CD56+NKG2C- and CD3+CD56-NKG2C+ T-cell subsets were beta-chain profiled.

CDR1 MDHEN and CDR2 SYDVKM come from the germline V gene. The CDR3 has 11 amino acids. With UMIs, 5'RACE template switching was used to make TCR beta cDNA. From its re-call of the 5' RACE reads, TCRdb lists each CDR3 protein once, without DNA. In all, the sample yields about half a million distinct CDR3 sequences. Study-wide results and caveats: In a group of about six donors, dominant NKG2C+ clonotypes represented about 1.0-7.5% of CD8+ T cells. Specificity for HCMV among expanded NKG2C+ T cell clones was not established.

On this clonotype: Its antigen is as yet unknown.

Sequenced input: blood T cells: a sorted CD56 or NKG2C T cell subset, CD4+ or CD8+ T cells, or bulk PBMC T cells (not recorded which). The sequence came from a woman aged 45-59 years in good health. This rearrangement joins TRBV28 to TRBJ2-1; TCRdb returns TRBD2, unconfirmable since there is no DNA. This CDR3 reads CASREADEQFF.